The T cell receptor beta chain described here comes from a study of T cells in Graves' hyperthyroidism and ophthalmopathy. Study at large: Peripheral blood draws took place at initial diagnosis, ahead of any treatment.

Diagnosis rested on symptoms, serum thyroxine and TRAb, thyroid ultrasound, and orbital computed tomography. Template material for amplifying TCR beta CDR3 regions consisted of RNA transcripts. First-round RT-PCR targeting the TCR CDR3 was performed with the HTBI primer set. In TCRdb, the multiplex PCR reads were re-called with MiXCR into one record per CDR3 protein. The sample includes about 480,000 distinct CDR3 sequences, around 14% of them seen just once. The germline V gene has CDR1 MNHNS and CDR2 SASEGT. The CDR3 length is 17 residues. The V end was cut by 6 bases, the J end by 2 bases, with 23 bases between. Overall study findings and caveats: Among thyroid clonotypes expanded above 0.001, most also appeared in blood.

This clonotype was counted between two and nine times. Its antigen is still unknown. This sequence was found in a woman younger than 30 with Graves' hyperthyroidism. The rearrangement links TRBV6-1 to TRBJ2-7; unclear D gene. Sequencing used blood. The CDR3 is CASSHLTSGVPPYEQYF. The CDR3 nucleotides read TGTGCCAGCAGCCATCTCACTTCCGGCGTACCCCCCTACGAGCAGTACTTC.